Shown below are 15 T cell receptor beta chains from a single sample sequenced in a study of T and B cells in COVID-19 patients. TRB was amplified from around 250-500 ng of blood genomic DNA. TRB rearrangements were amplified by multiplex PCR with BIOMED2 TRB-A/B primers. TCRdb itself ran the multiplex PCR reads through MiXCR, one entry per CDR3 protein. This table has about 11,000 distinct CDR3 sequences, more than 25% appearing once. Sequencing was carried out using blood. Receptors were obtained from a human donor who had recovered from COVID-19.

Only a few counts were recorded for this clonotype. The chain is built from TRBV6-5 and TRBJ1-1; D not certain. The CDR3 covers 14 residues. V lost 6 bases to trimming and J lost 4 bases, with 15 bases between them. Germline values: CDR1 MNHEY, CDR2 SVGAGI. This CDR3 is CASSYNGRGTEAFF. As DNA, the CDR3 is TGTGCCAGCAGCTACAATGGACGTGGCACTGAAGCTTTCTTT.

The rearrangement joins TRBV30 to TRBJ1-3, with no clear D. The V gene's germline CDR1 is GTSNPN and CDR2 SVGIG (reference sequence). Trimming removed 4 bases at V and 2 bases at J, with 9 bases between. The CDR3 runs 13 residues. The CDR3 here is CAWTPGTGNTIYF. The CDR3 region has the DNA TGTGCCTGGACCCCTGGCACTGGAAACACCATATATTTT.

Details on this clonotype: A much larger clone is a single base away; this may be a read error. The V and J genes are TRBV12-3 or TRBV12-4 and TRBJ2-3; TRBD2 is a possible D gene (6 bases). The CDR3 sequence is 16 residues long. CDR3 residues: CACSFASHRGTDTQYF. As DNA, the CDR3 is TGTGCCTGCAGTTTCGCCTCTCACCGGGGGACAGATACGCAGTATTTT.

This clonotype occurred a few times. V and J are TRBV24-1 and TRBJ1-2, with D perhaps TRBD1 (5 bases). The ends were cut back, 4 bases at V and 8 bases at J, with 19 bases in the middle. Germline V gene lookup returns CDR1 KGHDR and CDR2 SFDVKD. The CDR3 totals 15 residues. CDR3 loop: CATSEGNHLQGGYTF. DNA for the CDR3: TGTGCCACCAGTGAGGGCAACCACCTCCAGGGAGGCTACACCTTC.

Comments on this clonotype: This clone may be a read error of a much larger clone one base away. This chain uses TRBV6-5 with TRBJ2-3; no reliable D call. The CDR3 runs 16 residues. The V gene's germline CDR1 is MNHEY and CDR2 SVGAGI. The CDR3 spells CASCYSTPDRTDTQYF. In DNA, the CDR3 is TGTGCCAGCTGTTACTCGACCCCGGATCGCACAGATACGCAGTATTTT.

This clonotype was observed a handful of times. This sequence joins TRBV5-5 and TRBJ2-7; 7 bases align to TRBD2. V shed 2 bases, J shed 6 bases, and the junction held 11 bases outside the gene matches. Germline loops: CDR1 SGHKS, CDR2 YYEKEE (reference sequence). The CDR3 runs to 15 residues. In DNA, the CDR3 is TGTGCCAGCAGCTTTTCTGAGCGGGAAGATCGCGAGCAGTACTTC. Protein product: CASSFSEREDREQYF.

The chain combines TRBV7-6 with TRBJ2-1; D is ambiguous. Trimming took 1 base from V and 4 from J, leaving 5 bases between them. CDR1 SGHVS and CDR2 FNYEAQ come from the germline V gene. The CDR3 is 13 amino acids. CDR3 in DNA: TGTGCCAGCAGCTTAGGGGATTACAATGAGCAGTTCTTC. Translated, it gives CASSLGDYNEQFF.

This clonotype was counted only a few times. The V and J genes are TRBV5-1 and TRBJ2-2; D is perhaps TRBD2 (6 bases). The germline CDR1 and CDR2 sequences are SGHRS and YFSETQ. CDR3 length equals 17 residues. The V and J ends lost 2 bases and 0 bases respectively, with 14 bases between them. The CDR3 reads CASSFGGARTNTGELFF. As DNA, the CDR3 is TGCGCCAGCAGCTTTGGAGGGGCTAGGACGAACACCGGGGAGCTGTTTTTT.

This clonotype was detected once. The genes are TRBV11-3 and TRBJ2-7; TRBD1 matches at 7 bases. Trimming removed 7 bases from V and 4 bases from J; junction bases left unmatched: 13. Germline loops: CDR1 SGHNT, CDR2 YENEEA. CDR3 length equals 15 residues. The CDR3 DNA sequence: TGTGCCAGCAACCCAACCGGGACAGTTTTGTACGAGCAGTACTTC. Translating gives CASNPTGTVLYEQYF.

This clonotype was recorded many times. The chain is built from TRBV27 and TRBJ2-1, with a possible D match to TRBD1 (5 bases). Germline V CDR1 and CDR2: MNHEY, SMNVEV (reference sequence). V was clipped by 9 bases and J by 1 base, with 7 bases between them. The CDR3 runs 12 residues. This CDR3 reads CASGHSYNEQFF. CDR3 DNA: TGTGCCAGTGGACATTCCTACAATGAGCAGTTCTTC.

The chain carries TRBV18 and TRBJ2-3; no firm D call. Trimming took off 4 bases at V and 4 bases at J, with 12 bases between the two ends. CDR1 is KGHSH, CDR2 LQKENI, per germline. The CDR3 consists of 14 residues. The DNA for the CDR3 is TGTGCCAGCTCACTCGGCCGGGCAGCAGATACGCAGTATTTT. Its protein is CASSLGRAADTQYF.

As for this clonotype: This may arise from a read error, as a much more abundant clone is one base away. The chain joins TRBV18 to TRBJ2-3; 7 bases map to TRBD1. CDR1 and CDR2 from the germline V gene are KGHSH and LQKENI. CDR3 size: 16 residues. CDR3 sequence reads: CASSPGTVFSTDTKYF. The CDR3 bases are TGTGCCAGCTCACCAGGGACAGTATTTAGCACAGATACGAAGTATTTT.

This sequence joins TRBV5-4 and TRBJ2-5, with 12 bases fitting TRBD2. Germline trimming cut 4 bases from V and 2 bases from J; bases unmatched to any gene: 18. The CDR3 consists of 20 residues. CDR1 and CDR2 (germline): SGHNT, YYREEE (reference sequence). Written as DNA, the CDR3 is TGTGCCAGCAGCAGCACGACACTAGCGGGAGGCCCGAGTCGTCAAGAGACCCAGTACTTC. Amino acids: CASSSTTLAGGPSRQETQYF.

By share of the sample, this clonotype is medium-sized. The rearrangement links TRBV19 to TRBJ1-2; 7 bases match TRBD1. J was trimmed by 4 bases and V by 5 bases; bases with no gene match: 4. The CDR3 spans 13 residues. Per the germline V gene, CDR1 is LNHDA and CDR2 is SQIVND (reference sequence). The DNA for the CDR3 is TGTGCCAGTAGTTCGACAGGGAGCTATGGCTACACCTTC. Protein product: CASSSTGSYGYTF.

This clonotype came up many times. J is TRBJ2-6 and V is TRBV6-5, with 7 nucleotides matching TRBD1. Looked up from germline, CDR1 is MNHEY and CDR2 is SVGAGI. V lost 5 bases, J lost 3 bases, and 13 bases stayed unmatched. This CDR3 spans 18 amino acids. Here the CDR3 reads CASSREGDRSSGANVLTF. Here the CDR3 DNA reads TGTGCCAGCAGTCGAGAGGGGGACAGAAGTAGTGGGGCCAACGTCCTGACTTTC.